The 15 T cell receptor beta chains below were found in one sample sequenced in a study of OX40 agonist ivuxolimab in advanced cancers. The protocol was immunoSEQ multiplex PCR, while the TCRdb copy is restricted to in-frame clones and leaves out a portion. The top ten hold 0.66% of the sample, which has approximately 98,000 clones, around 93% seen once. The material was CD4+ or CD8+ T cells sorted from blood, obtained in a trial of the OX40 agonist ivuxolimab. The receptors originated from an adult with an advanced solid tumor such as melanoma, head and neck, liver or kidney cancer.

This chain links TRBV30 with TRBJ1-1; D is possibly TRBD1 (5 bases). Germline loops: CDR1 GTSNPN, CDR2 SVGIG (reference sequence). Trimming took 5 bases from V and 0 from J, leaving 10 bases between them. The CDR3 runs to 13 residues. The chain's CDR3 is CAWARAMNTEAFF. The CDR3 DNA reads TGTGCCTGGGCCAGGGCCATGAACACTGAAGCTTTCTTT.

With respect to this clone: The same CDR3 is also encoded by other DNA sequences in this sample. This chain connects TRBV5-1 to TRBJ1-3; D is possibly TRBD1 (6 bases). V was cut by 0 bases and J by 0 bases, with 7 bases left in between. There are 15 residues in the CDR3. CDR1 is SGHRS and CDR2 is YFSETQ in the germline V gene. CDR3 nucleotides: TGCGCCAGCAGCTTGGCAGGGGACTCTGGAAACACCATATATTTT. Amino acids: CASSLAGDSGNTIYF.

The rearrangement links TRBV6-5 to TRBJ1-1; a possible D gene is TRBD1 (5 bases). Germline CDR1 MNHEY, CDR2 SVGAGI. The CDR3 totals 15 residues. Trimming took 5 bases from V and 4 from J, leaving 17 bases between them. The CDR3, as DNA: TGTGCCAGCAGTCCCACTGGGGCCGCGAGCACTGAAGCTTTCTTT. Its translation is CASSPTGAASTEAFF.

The V gene is TRBV6-1, the J gene TRBJ2-5; 7 bases are a match to TRBD2. Germline CDR1 and CDR2: MNHNS and SASEGT. The CDR3 is 15 amino acids. Trimming at V came to 4 bases and at J to 1 base, leaving 6 bases not matched to a gene. CDR3 residues: CASSAYSSGQETQYF. The CDR3 coding sequence is TGTGCCAGCAGTGCCTATTCTAGCGGCCAAGAGACCCAGTACTTC.

The chain is built from TRBV7-9 and TRBJ2-1; 7 bases align to TRBD1. The length of the CDR3 is 15 residues. V was pared by 2 bases and J by 5 bases, with 6 bases of the junction left unmatched. The V gene's germline CDR1 is SEHNR and CDR2 FQNEAQ (reference sequence). As DNA, the CDR3 is TGTGCCAGCAGCTTATACAGGGGTGTCGACAATGAGCAGTTCTTC. Translating gives CASSLYRGVDNEQFF.

The chain has TRBV5-1 and TRBJ1-4; D is unclear. Germline assignment: CDR1 SGHRS and CDR2 YFSETQ. With 4 bases removed from V and 8 bases from J, the gap between germline ends came to 12 bases. This CDR3 spans 13 amino acids. This chain's CDR3 is CASSGSSGEKLFF. The CDR3 DNA is TGCGCCAGCAGCGGCTCCAGTGGAGAAAAACTGTTTTTT.

V is TRBV5-1 and J is TRBJ2-5; possible D gene TRBD1, 5 bases. CDR3 length: 17 amino acids. Germline V gene lookup returns CDR1 SGHRS and CDR2 YFSETQ. The V end was cut by 4 bases, the J end by 5 bases, with 24 bases between. The CDR3 DNA sequence: TGCGCCAGCAGCCCAACCTTTTCAGGGCTAAGTCTCGAGACCCAGTACTTC. Protein: CASSPTFSGLSLETQYF.

The chain couples TRBV30 to TRBJ2-2; D not resolved. V was pared by 4 bases and J by 1 base, with 7 bases between. There are 13 residues in the CDR3. The germline CDR1 and CDR2 sequences are GTSNPN and SVGIG (reference sequence). The CDR3 DNA reads TGTGCCTGGAATAAGCAGAACACCGGGGAGCTGTTTTTT. Protein sequence: CAWNKQNTGELFF.

This chain joins TRBV27 and TRBJ2-2; the D call may be TRBD1 or TRBD2 (5 bases each). The ends were cut back, 3 bases at V and 4 bases at J, with 15 bases in the middle. This CDR3 is built from 16 residues. CDR1 is MNHEY, CDR2 SMNVEV, per germline (reference sequence). The CDR3: CASSFQLAGSTGELFF. The CDR3 coding sequence is TGTGCCAGCAGTTTTCAGTTGGCAGGGAGCACCGGGGAGCTGTTTTTT.

The rearrangement joins TRBV15 to TRBJ2-5; D unresolved. Looked up from germline, CDR1 is LNHNV and CDR2 is YYDKDF (reference sequence). V was pared by 0 bases and J by 5 bases, with 10 bases between. CDR3 size: 14 residues. The CDR3 spells CATSRDINRETQYF. The DNA of the CDR3 is TGTGCCACCAGCAGAGATATAAACCGGGAGACCCAGTACTTC.

The CDR3 DNA reads as TGTGCCAGCAGCCGCTTAGTAACTAGCGGGAGGGTCACAGATACGCAGTATTTT. Its protein is CASSRLVTSGRVTDTQYF. The rearrangement joins TRBV5-6 to TRBJ2-3, with TRBD2 matching over 13 bases. Trimming took 4 bases from V and 2 from J; bases not matched to a gene: 10. CDR1 SGHDT and CDR2 YYEEEE come from the germline V gene. The CDR3 length is 18 residues.

The CDR3 is CASGPGGGSSGNTIYF. For the CDR3, the DNA is TGTGCCAGCGGTCCCGGGGGCGGCAGCTCTGGAAACACCATATATTTT. The chain couples TRBV5-4 to TRBJ1-3; D possibly corresponds to TRBD1 (6 bases). V was clipped by 7 bases and J by 0 bases, with 17 bases between them. The CDR3 covers 16 residues. Per the germline V gene, CDR1 is SGHNT and CDR2 is YYREEE (reference sequence).

The rearrangement joins TRBV13 to TRBJ1-2; D unresolved. The CDR3 sequence is 12 residues long. In germline, CDR1 is PRHDT, CDR2 FYEKMQ (reference sequence). Trimming took 3 bases from V and 8 from J, leaving 10 bases between them. CDR3 DNA: TGTGCCAGCAGCTTGTCGCAGGACGGCTACACCTTC. As protein: CASSLSQDGYTF.

This chain links TRBV7-8 with TRBJ1-1, with 9 bases matching TRBD1. V trimming: 4 bases; J trimming: 7 bases; junction bases outside the gene matches: 7. This CDR3 is 14 amino acids long. Germline values: CDR1 SGHVS, CDR2 FQNEAQ. The CDR3 here is CASSSPGQGDEAFF. CDR3 nucleotide sequence: TGTGCCAGCAGCTCCCCGGGACAGGGTGATGAAGCTTTCTTT.

Note on this clone: The sample holds other DNA sequences that translate to the same CDR3. The chain joins TRBV18 to TRBJ1-4; unclear D gene. V dropped 2 bases and J dropped 2 bases, with 3 bases sitting between them. This CDR3 is 13 amino acids long. Looked up from germline, CDR1 is KGHSH and CDR2 is LQKENI. The CDR3 loop is CASSPGTNEKLFF. In nucleotides, the CDR3 is TGTGCCAGCTCACCAGGGACTAATGAAAAACTGTTTTTT.